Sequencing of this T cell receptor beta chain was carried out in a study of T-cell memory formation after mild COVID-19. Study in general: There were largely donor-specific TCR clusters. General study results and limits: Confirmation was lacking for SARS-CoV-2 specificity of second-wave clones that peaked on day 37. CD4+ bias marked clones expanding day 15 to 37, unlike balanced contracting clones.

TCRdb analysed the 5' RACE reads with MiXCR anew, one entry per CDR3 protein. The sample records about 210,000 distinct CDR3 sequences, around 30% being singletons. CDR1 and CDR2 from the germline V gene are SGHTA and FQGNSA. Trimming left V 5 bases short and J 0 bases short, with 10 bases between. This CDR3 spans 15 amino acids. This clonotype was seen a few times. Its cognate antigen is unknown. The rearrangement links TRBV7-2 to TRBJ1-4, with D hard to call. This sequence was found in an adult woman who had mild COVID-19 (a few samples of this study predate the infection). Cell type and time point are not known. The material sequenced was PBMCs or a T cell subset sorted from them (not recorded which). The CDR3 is CASSRMRTTNEKLFF. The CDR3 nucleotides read TGTGCCAGCAGCCGTATGAGAACAACTAATGAAAAACTGTTTTTT.